The clone carrying this T cell receptor beta chain was observed a single time. The CDR3 runs to 11 residues. Germline lookup yields CDR1 MNHEY and CDR2 SVGAGI. Deletions cut 8 bases from V and 7 bases from J, with 11 bases between. Amplification started from genomic DNA. A primer set of 30 forward and 13 reverse primers amplified the CDR3. TCRdb fed the multiplex PCR reads into MiXCR, producing one record per CDR3 protein. The table has 250,000 or so distinct CDR3 sequences, 45% to 60% seen once; the top ten hold approximately 14%. Peripheral blood, about 11 milliliters per participant, was collected. This sample was included in a study of type 1 and type 2 diabetes patients.

V gene TRBV6-5 combines with J gene TRBJ1-2; no clear D gene. Input material: peripheral blood mononuclear cells (PBMCs). The receptor was derived from a man younger than 35 with type 2 diabetes. The CDR3: CASSSYRGYTF. CDR3 DNA: TGTGCCAGCTCATCTTATCGTGGCTACACCTTC.